This T cell receptor (beta chain) was recorded in a study of blood T cell repertoires in COVID-19. Produced via immunoSEQ multiplex PCR; TCRdb's table is partial and in-frame only. This sample has roughly 110,000 clones; roughly 81% occur once, and the top ten carry around 3.5%. V shed 3 bases and J shed 9 bases, with 30 bases lying between them. CDR1 GTSNPN and CDR2 SVGIG come from the germline V gene (reference sequence). This CDR3 has 18 amino acids. This clone has just one count. The chain carries TRBV30 and TRBJ2-1; D is possibly TRBD1 (5 bases). The TCR comes from a man aged 35-49 years with acute or convalescent COVID-19. The source material was peripheral blood. CDR3 DNA sequence: TGTGCCTGGAGGGTTACAAGGTCGGGCCACCAACATGACAGTGAGCAGTTCTTC. This encodes CAWRVTRSGHQHDSEQFF.